This TCR beta chain was sequenced in a study of regulatory T cells in long-lasting Graves disease. Study-level points and caveats: Favored usage of TRBV28, TRBJ1-2 and TRBJ2-5 was recorded in persistent disease.

V gave up 5 bases and J gave up 0 bases; unmatched junction bases: 5. Germline loops: CDR1 KGHSH, CDR2 LQKENI. The CDR3 consists of 15 residues. Time point given: persistent/refractory GD, antithyroid drugs over 5 years with positive TRAb. PBMC-extracted RNA yielded the TCR library. A note on this clonotype: Its antigen is not known.

The TCR beta library used iRepertoire HTBI primers with Arm-PCR amplification of CDR3. TCRdb used MiXCR to reprocess the multiplex PCR reads, holding one entry per CDR3 protein. In the table there are around 460,000 distinct CDR3 sequences, roughly 21% of which are singletons. The chain employs TRBV18 and TRBJ1-1; 8 bases are shared with TRBD1. The sample here was peripheral blood mononuclear cells (PBMCs), taken when the disease was refractory, from a patient treated with antithyroid drugs. This clonotype originated in a female donor with Graves disease. The CDR3 DNA reads TGTGCCAGCTCATCCAGGGGGCTCATGAACACTGAAGCTTTCTTT. Its protein product is CASSSRGLMNTEAFF.